The present T cell receptor beta chain was sequenced within a study of shared clonotypes between healthy human individuals. Method: immunoSEQ multiplex PCR; TCRdb's copy keeps in-frame clones and lacks some. The table has around 2,000,000 clones, 85% to 95% seen once. Findings and limits, study-wide: Clonotypes which were not shared had lower generation probabilities than clonotypes that all four donors shared. Rarefaction analysis demonstrated incomplete sorted-subset sequencing notwithstanding large depth. Sampling included only blood; tissue repertoires likely differ.

CDR1 and CDR2 from the germline V gene are MGHRA and YSYEKL. The CDR3 length is 16 residues. V lost 4 bases to trimming and J lost 3 bases; unmatched junction nucleotides: 6. Points on this clone: No antigen is known for it.

Sequencing was performed on naive CD4+ T cells sorted from blood. As to subset: CD45RA+ positively selected. This chain uses TRBV4-1 with TRBJ2-3; 11 nucleotides agree with TRBD2. This receptor was taken from a young man in good health. DNA of the CDR3: TGCGCCAGCAGCCGTGCGACTAGCGGGGAAACAGATACGCAGTATTTT. Protein sequence: CASSRATSGETDTQYF.